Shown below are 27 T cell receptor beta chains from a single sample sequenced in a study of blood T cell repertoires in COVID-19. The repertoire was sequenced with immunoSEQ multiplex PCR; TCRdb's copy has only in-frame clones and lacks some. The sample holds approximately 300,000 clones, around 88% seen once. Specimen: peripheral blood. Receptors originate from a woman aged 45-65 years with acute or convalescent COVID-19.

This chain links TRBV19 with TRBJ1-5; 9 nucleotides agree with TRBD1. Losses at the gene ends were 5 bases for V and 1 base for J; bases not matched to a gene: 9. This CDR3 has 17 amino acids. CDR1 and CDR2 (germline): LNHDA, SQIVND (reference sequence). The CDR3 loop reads CASSGQQGAPSNQPQHF. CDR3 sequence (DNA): TGTGCCAGTAGTGGACAACAGGGGGCCCCCAGCAATCAGCCCCAGCATTTT.

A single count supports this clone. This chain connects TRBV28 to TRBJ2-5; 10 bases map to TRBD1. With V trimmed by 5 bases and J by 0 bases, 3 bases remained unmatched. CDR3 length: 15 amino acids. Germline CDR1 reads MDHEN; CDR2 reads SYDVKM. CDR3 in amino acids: CASSLDRGYQETQYF. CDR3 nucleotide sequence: TGTGCCAGCAGTCTGGACAGGGGGTACCAAGAGACCCAGTACTTC.

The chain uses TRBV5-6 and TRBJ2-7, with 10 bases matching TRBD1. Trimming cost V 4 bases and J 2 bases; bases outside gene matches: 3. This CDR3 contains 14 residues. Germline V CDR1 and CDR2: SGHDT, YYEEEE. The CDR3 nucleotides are TGTGCCAGCAGCCCTGGACAGGGGGCCTACGAGCAGTACTTC. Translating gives CASSPGQGAYEQYF. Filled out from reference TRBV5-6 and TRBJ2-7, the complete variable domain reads DAGVTQSPTHLIKTRGQQVTLRCSPKSGHDTVSWYQQALGQGPQFIFQYYEEEERQRGNFPDRFSGHQFPNYSSELNVNALLLGDSALYLCASSPGQGAYEQYFGPGTRLTVT.

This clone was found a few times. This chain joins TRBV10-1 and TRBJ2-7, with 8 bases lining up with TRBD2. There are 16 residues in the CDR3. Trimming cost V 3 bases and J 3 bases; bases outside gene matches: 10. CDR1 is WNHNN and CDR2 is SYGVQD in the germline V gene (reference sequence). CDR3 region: CASSERRRTSRYEQYF. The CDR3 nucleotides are TGCGCCAGCAGTGAAAGACGGAGGACTAGCCGCTACGAGCAGTACTTC.

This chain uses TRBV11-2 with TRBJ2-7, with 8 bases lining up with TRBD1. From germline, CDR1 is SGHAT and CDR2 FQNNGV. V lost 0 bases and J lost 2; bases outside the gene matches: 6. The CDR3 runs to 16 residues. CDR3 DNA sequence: TGTGCCAGCAGCTTAGACTTGAGGACAGGGACCTACGAGCAGTACTTC. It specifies CASSLDLRTGTYEQYF.

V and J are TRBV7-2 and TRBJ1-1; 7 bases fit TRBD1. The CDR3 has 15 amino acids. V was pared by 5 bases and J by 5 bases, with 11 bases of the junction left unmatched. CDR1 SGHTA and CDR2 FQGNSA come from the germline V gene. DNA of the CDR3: TGTGCCAGCAGCCAAACAGGGGAAGTCAGGACTGAAGCTTTCTTT. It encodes CASSQTGEVRTEAFF.

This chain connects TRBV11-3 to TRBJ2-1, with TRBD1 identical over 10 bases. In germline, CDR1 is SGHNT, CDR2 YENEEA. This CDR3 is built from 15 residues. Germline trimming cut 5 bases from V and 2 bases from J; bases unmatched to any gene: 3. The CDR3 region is CASSQGQGAYNEQFF. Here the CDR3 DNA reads TGTGCCAGCAGCCAAGGACAGGGGGCCTACAATGAGCAGTTCTTC.

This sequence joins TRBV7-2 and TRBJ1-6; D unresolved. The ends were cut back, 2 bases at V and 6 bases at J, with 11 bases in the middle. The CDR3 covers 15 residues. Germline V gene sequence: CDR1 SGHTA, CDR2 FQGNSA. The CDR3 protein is CASSLNSPSNSPLHF. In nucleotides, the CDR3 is TGTGCCAGCAGCTTAAACAGCCCGAGTAATTCACCCCTCCACTTT. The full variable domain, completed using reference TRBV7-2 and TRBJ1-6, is GAGVSQSPSNKVTEKGKDVELRCDPISGHTALYWYRQSLGQGLEFLIYFQGNSAPDKSGLPSDRFSAERTGGSVSTLTIQRTQQEDSAVYLCASSLNSPSNSPLHFGNGTRLTVT.

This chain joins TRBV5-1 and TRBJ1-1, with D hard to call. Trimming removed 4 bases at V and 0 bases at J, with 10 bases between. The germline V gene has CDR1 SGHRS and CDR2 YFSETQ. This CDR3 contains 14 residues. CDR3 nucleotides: TGCGCCAGCAGCCCGGAGGTGATGAACACTGAAGCTTTCTTT. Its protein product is CASSPEVMNTEAFF.

The CDR3 is CATSDQGLAQSYNEQFF. The DNA of the CDR3 is TGTGCCACCAGTGATCAGGGACTAGCCCAGTCCTACAATGAGCAGTTCTTC. The V call is TRBV24-1, the J call TRBJ2-1, with 9 bases aligning to TRBD2. CDR3 length: 17 residues. Looked up from germline, CDR1 is KGHDR and CDR2 is SFDVKD. With V trimmed by 3 bases and J by 1 base, 6 bases remained unmatched.

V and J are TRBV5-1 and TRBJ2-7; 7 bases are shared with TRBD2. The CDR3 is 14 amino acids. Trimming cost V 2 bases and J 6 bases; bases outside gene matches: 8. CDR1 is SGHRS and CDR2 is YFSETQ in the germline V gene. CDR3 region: CASSFPDGGGEQYF. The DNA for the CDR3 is TGCGCCAGCAGCTTCCCGGATGGGGGGGGCGAGCAGTACTTC.

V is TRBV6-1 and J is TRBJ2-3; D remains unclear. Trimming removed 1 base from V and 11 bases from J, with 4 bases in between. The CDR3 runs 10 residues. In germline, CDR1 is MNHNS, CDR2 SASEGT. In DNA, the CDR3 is TGTGCCAGCAGTGAAGTTAGGCAGTATTTT. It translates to CASSEVRQYF.

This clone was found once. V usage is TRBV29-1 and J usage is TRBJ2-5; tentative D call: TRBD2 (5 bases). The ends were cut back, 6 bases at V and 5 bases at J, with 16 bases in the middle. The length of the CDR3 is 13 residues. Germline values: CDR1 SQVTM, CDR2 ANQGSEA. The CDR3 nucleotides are TGCAGCGTCGGTGGGGAAAGGAGGGAGACCCAGTACTTC. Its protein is CSVGGERRETQYF.

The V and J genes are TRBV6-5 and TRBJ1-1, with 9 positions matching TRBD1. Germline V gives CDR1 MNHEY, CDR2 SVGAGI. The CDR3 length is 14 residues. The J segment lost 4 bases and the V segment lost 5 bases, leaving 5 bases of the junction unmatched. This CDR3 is CASSPQGASTEAFF. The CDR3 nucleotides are TGTGCCAGCAGTCCACAGGGGGCCTCCACTGAAGCTTTCTTT.

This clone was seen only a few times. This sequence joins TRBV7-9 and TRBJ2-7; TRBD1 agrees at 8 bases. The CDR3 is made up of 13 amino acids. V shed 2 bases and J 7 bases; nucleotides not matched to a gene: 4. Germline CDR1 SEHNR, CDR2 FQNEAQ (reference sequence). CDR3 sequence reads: CASSLQGAREQYF. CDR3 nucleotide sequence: TGTGCCAGCAGCTTACAGGGGGCAAGGGAGCAGTACTTC.

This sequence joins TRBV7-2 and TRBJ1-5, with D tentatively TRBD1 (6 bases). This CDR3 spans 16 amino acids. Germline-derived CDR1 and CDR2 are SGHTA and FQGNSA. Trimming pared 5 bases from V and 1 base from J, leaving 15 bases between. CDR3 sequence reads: CASSDRTRGSNQPQHF. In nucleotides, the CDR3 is TGTGCCAGCAGCGACAGGACGAGGGGGAGCAATCAGCCCCAGCATTTT.

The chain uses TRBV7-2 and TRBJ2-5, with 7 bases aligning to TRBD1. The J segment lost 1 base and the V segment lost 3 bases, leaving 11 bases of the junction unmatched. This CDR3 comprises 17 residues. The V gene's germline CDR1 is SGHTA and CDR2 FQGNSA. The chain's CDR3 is CASSFAPGQAIQETQYF. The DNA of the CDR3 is TGTGCCAGCAGCTTTGCCCCTGGACAGGCGATCCAAGAGACCCAGTACTTC.

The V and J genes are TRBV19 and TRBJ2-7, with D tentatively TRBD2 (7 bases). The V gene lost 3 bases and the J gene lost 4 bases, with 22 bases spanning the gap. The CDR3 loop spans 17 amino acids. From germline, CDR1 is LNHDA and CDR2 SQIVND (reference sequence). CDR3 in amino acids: CASSISYRTRGGYEQYF. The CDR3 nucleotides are TGTGCCAGTAGTATCTCCTACCGGACAAGGGGGGGATACGAGCAGTACTTC.

The CDR3 is CASRLTSRSSYEQYF. CDR3 sequence (DNA): TGTGCCAGTAGGCTGACTAGCCGAAGCTCCTACGAGCAGTACTTC. This chain links TRBV19 with TRBJ2-7; 7 bases are a match to TRBD2. The CDR3 length is 15 residues. Germline CDR1 and CDR2: LNHDA and SQIVND (reference sequence). The V and J ends lost 6 bases and 0 bases, in that order; junction bases with no gene match: 8.

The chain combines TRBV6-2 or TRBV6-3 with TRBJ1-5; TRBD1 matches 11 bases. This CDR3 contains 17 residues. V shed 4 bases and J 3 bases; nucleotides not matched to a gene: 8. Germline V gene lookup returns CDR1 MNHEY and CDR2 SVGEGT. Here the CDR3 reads CASSSPWTGGVNQPQHF. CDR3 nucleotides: TGTGCCAGCAGTTCCCCGTGGACAGGGGGCGTCAATCAGCCCCAGCATTTT.

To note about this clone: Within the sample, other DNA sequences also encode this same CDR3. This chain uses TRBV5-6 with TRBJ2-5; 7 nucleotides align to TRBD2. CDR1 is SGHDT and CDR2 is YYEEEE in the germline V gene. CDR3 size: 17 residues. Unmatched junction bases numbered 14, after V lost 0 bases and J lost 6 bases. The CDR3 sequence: CASSLARTSGRIQTQYF. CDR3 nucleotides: TGTGCCAGCAGCTTGGCCAGGACTAGTGGGAGAATACAGACCCAGTACTTC.

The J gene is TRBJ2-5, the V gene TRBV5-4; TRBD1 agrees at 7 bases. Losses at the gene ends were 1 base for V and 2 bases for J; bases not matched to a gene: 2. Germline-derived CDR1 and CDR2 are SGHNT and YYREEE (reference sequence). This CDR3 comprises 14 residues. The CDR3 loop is CASSLTGAQETQYF. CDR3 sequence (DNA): TGTGCCAGCAGCTTGACAGGGGCTCAAGAGACCCAGTACTTC. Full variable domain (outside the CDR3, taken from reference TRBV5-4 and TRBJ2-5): ETGVTQSPTHLIKTRGQQVTLRCSSQSGHNTVSWYQQALGQGPQFIFQYYREEENGRGNFPPRFSGLQFPNYSSELNVNALELDDSALYLCASSLTGAQETQYFGPGTRLLVL.

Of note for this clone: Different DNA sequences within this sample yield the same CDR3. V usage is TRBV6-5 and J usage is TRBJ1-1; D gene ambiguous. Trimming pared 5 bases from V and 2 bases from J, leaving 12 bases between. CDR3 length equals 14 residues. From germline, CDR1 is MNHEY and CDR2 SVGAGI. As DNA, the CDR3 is TGTGCCAGCAGTACTCGCGGGCGTAACACTGAAGCTTTCTTT. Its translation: CASSTRGRNTEAFF.

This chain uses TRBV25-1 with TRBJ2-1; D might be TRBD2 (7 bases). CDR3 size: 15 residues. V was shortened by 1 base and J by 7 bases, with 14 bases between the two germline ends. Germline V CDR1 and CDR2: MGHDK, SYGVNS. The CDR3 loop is CASSEWGPSGNEQFF. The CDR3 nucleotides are TGTGCCAGCAGTGAATGGGGGCCTAGCGGAAATGAGCAGTTCTTC.

The CDR3 nucleotides are TGTGCCAGCCAGGGGAGAACAACTGAAGCTTTCTTT. As protein: CASQGRTTEAFF. The rearrangement links TRBV9 to TRBJ1-1; maybe TRBD1 (6 bases). In germline, CDR1 is SGDLS, CDR2 YYNGEE. V was shortened by 7 bases and J by 5 bases, with 12 bases between the two germline ends. This CDR3 is 12 amino acids long.

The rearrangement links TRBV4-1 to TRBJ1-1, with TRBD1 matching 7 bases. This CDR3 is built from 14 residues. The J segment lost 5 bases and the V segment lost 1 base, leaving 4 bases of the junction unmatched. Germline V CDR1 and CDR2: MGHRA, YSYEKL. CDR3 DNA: TGCGCCAGCAGCCAAGCAGGGGGAGAGACTGAAGCTTTCTTT. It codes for CASSQAGGETEAFF.

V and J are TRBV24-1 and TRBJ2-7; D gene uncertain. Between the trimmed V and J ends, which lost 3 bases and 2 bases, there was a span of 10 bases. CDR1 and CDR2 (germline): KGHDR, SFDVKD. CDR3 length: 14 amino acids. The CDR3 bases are TGTGCCACCAGTGATCCCCGACAAGCCTACGAGCAGTACTTC. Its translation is CATSDPRQAYEQYF.